The clone carrying this T cell receptor (beta chain) was observed a single time. This sample is part of a study of shared clonotypes between healthy human individuals. Sequencing was performed with immunoSEQ multiplex PCR; in TCRdb, only in-frame clones are kept and a portion is missing. The sample lists about 1.5 million clones; 95% to 99% were seen once. The CDR3 covers 16 residues. The germline CDR1 and CDR2 sequences are ENHRY and SYGVKD. J was trimmed by 5 bases and V by 3 bases; bases with no gene match: 4. The sequencing sample was made of naive CD4+ T cells sorted from blood. As for subset: CD45RA+ positively selected. V gene TRBV10-3 combines with J gene TRBJ2-1; 13 bases map to TRBD2. The receptor's source is a man aged 25 to 40 in good health. This CDR3 reads CAISDRTSGRDNEQFF. CDR3 nucleotide sequence: TGTGCCATCAGTGACCGGACTAGCGGGAGAGACAATGAGCAGTTCTTC.